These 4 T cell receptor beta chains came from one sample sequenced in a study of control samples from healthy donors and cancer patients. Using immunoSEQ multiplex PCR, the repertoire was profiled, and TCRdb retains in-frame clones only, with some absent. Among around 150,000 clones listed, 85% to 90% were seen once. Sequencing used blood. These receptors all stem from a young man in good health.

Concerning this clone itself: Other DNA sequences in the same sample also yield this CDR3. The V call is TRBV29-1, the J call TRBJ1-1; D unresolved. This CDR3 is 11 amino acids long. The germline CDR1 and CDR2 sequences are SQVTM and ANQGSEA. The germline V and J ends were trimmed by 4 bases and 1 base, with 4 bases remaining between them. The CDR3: CSVVGNTEAFF. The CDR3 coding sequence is TGCAGCGTTGTGGGGAACACTGAAGCTTTCTTT.

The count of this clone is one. The CDR3: CAWSPTGPRRGEQFF. CDR3 bases: TGTGCCTGGAGCCCAACGGGACCTAGGAGGGGTGAGCAGTTCTTC. The V gene is TRBV30, the J gene TRBJ2-1; D perhaps matches TRBD2 (6 bases). V shed 3 bases and J shed 9 bases, with 21 bases lying between them. This CDR3 is built from 15 residues. Per the germline V gene, CDR1 is GTSNPN and CDR2 is SVGIG (reference sequence).

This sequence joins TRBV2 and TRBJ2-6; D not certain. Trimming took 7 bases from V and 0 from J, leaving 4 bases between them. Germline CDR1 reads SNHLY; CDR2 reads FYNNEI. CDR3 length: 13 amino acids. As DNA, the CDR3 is TGTGCCAGCACAGACTCTGGGGCCAACGTCCTGACTTTC. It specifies CASTDSGANVLTF.

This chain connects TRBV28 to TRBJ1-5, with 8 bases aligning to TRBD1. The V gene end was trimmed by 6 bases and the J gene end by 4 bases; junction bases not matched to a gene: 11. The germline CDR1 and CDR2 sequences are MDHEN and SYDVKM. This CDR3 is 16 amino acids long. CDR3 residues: CASRRKGQALNQPQHF. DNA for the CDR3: TGTGCCAGCAGGCGTAAGGGACAGGCTTTAAATCAGCCCCAGCATTTT. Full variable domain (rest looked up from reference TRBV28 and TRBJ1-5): DVKVTQSSRYLVKRTGEKVFLECVQDMDHENMFWYRQDPGLGLRLIYFSYDVKMKEKGDIPEGYSVSREKKERFSLILESASTNQTSMYLCASRRKGQALNQPQHFGDGTRLSIL.